This entry describes one T cell receptor (beta chain). The antigen remains unidentified. The junction differs from germline at one of its ends, possibly a read error. This sample is part of a study of cytomegalovirus exposure and HLA in healthy donors. Study-wide results and limits: Beyond CMV serostatus, there was no information to go on about immune exposure. HLA alleles showed associations with 15,000 to 20,000 TCR beta sequences in a later analysis, at a 0.05 false discovery rate.

The length of the CDR3 is 15 residues. From germline, CDR1 is MDHEN and CDR2 SYDVKM. The study ran its PCR with 60 Vbeta and 13 Jbeta primers. Using immunoSEQ multiplex PCR, the repertoire was profiled, and TCRdb retains in-frame clones only, with some absent. This sample contains about 110,000 clones. The sequence was collected from a man aged 35 to 55 in good health and CMV-seropositive. The specimen was PBMCs. The V and J genes are TRBV28 and TRBJ1-1; 7 bases align to TRBD1. Here the CDR3 reads CASLGGAGLKTEAFF. CDR3 sequence (DNA): TGTGCCAGCTTAGGGGGCGCGGGGCTGAAAACTGAAGCTTTCTTT.